One sample yielded the 6 T cell receptor beta chains listed below, sequenced in a study of cytomegalovirus exposure and HLA in healthy donors. This table comes from immunoSEQ multiplex PCR, and its TCRdb copy is limited to in-frame clones, with some not included. The sample lists 170,000 or so clones, approximately 83% occurring once. Sequenced input: PBMCs. The source of these receptors is a woman between 18 and 30 years old in good health and CMV-seropositive.

This sequence joins TRBV9 and TRBJ1-1; the D gene is possibly TRBD1 (5 bases). Germline loops: CDR1 SGDLS, CDR2 YYNGEE. This CDR3 has 16 amino acids. The V end lost 0 bases, the J end lost 0 bases, and 12 bases lay between the germline ends. CDR3 region: CASSVVRQLMNTEAFF. The CDR3 coding sequence is TGTGCCAGCAGCGTAGTTCGACAGCTTATGAACACTGAAGCTTTCTTT.

The V and J genes are TRBV25-1 and TRBJ1-2; the D is unclear. From germline, CDR1 is MGHDK and CDR2 SYGVNS. V gave up 2 bases and J gave up 1 base, with 5 bases separating them. The CDR3 length is 13 residues. CDR3 sequence reads: CASSEQVNYGYTF. The CDR3 DNA reads as TGTGCCAGCAGTGAACAGGTTAACTATGGCTACACCTTC.

This chain connects TRBV10-2 to TRBJ1-2; TRBD1 matches 7 bases. CDR3 length: 14 amino acids. CDR1 WSHSY and CDR2 SAAADI come from the germline V gene. J lost 2 bases, V lost 3 bases, and 3 bases had no gene match. CDR3 amino acids: CASSEQGWNYGYTF. DNA for the CDR3: TGCGCCAGCAGTGAACAGGGGTGGAACTATGGCTACACCTTC.

The rearrangement links TRBV11-1 to TRBJ2-7; possibly TRBD1 for D (5 bases). Trimming left V 8 bases short and J 0 bases short, with 11 bases between. This CDR3 region has 13 residues. Germline V gives CDR1 SGHAT, CDR2 FQDESV (reference sequence). Here the CDR3 reads CASSDSSSYEQYF. CDR3 in DNA: TGTGCCAGCTCAGACAGTTCCTCCTACGAGCAGTACTTC. Full variable domain (rest looked up from reference TRBV11-1 and TRBJ2-7): EAEVAQSPRYKITEKSQAVAFWCDPISGHATLYWYRQILGQGPELLVQFQDESVVDDSQLPKDRFSAERLKGVDSTLKIQPAELGDSAMYLCASSDSSSYEQYFGPGTRLTVT.

In this sample, this clone turned up once. V gene TRBV6-6 combines with J gene TRBJ1-6, with 8 bases lining up with TRBD1. The CDR3 runs to 15 residues. In germline, CDR1 is MNHNY, CDR2 SVGAGI (reference sequence). J was trimmed by 7 bases and V by 5 bases; bases with no gene match: 7. The CDR3 bases are TGTGCCAGCAGTGCGTCGACAGGGGCCAATTCACCCCTCCACTTT. This gives the protein CASSASTGANSPLHF.

The CDR3 loop is CATNSGSASASEQFF. Here the CDR3 DNA reads TGTGCCACCAACTCGGGATCAGCTAGCGCGAGTGAGCAGTTCTTC. This chain joins TRBV6-1 and TRBJ2-1, with D possibly matching TRBD2 (6 bases). The CDR3 covers 15 residues. V shed 10 bases and J shed 9 bases, with 25 bases lying between them. Germline CDR1 is MNHNS and CDR2 is SASEGT.